This T cell receptor (beta chain) was sequenced in a study of blood T cell repertoires in COVID-19. As for the study in general: The samples span acute and convalescent COVID-19 from the United States, Italy and Spain. From T cells, B-cell-depleted T cells, or PBMCs came the material, which was cDNA or gDNA.

There are 14 residues in the CDR3. The V gene's germline CDR1 is SGHRS and CDR2 YFSETQ. With 4 bases clipped from V and 4 bases from J, the junction kept 7 bases outside the gene matches. This clone was observed once. Original data processing: Amplification with reference gene primers provided the estimates of nucleated cell counts. Generated by immunoSEQ multiplex PCR, the TCRdb table keeps only in-frame clones and is missing some. The DNA was the basis for D and trimming; V, J and clone size are from that table. The sample includes roughly 70,000 clones, more than 65% of them seen just once. This sequence originates from a woman in her fifties or sixties with acute or convalescent COVID-19. The chain couples TRBV5-1 to TRBJ1-2; 7 nucleotides match TRBD1. Sequences were obtained from peripheral blood. CDR3 sequence (DNA): TGCGCCAGCAGCCCAGACAGGGATCCCTATGGCTACACCTTC. Protein product: CASSPDRDPYGYTF.